This record looks at one TCR beta chain sequence and its context. The data were taken from a study of blood T cell repertoires in COVID-19. Across the whole study: T cells, B-cell-depleted T cells, or PBMCs supplied cDNA or gDNA.

Libraries were prepared by immunoSEQ multiplex PCR; TCRdb keeps only in-frame clonotypes and omits some of them. Among about 80,000 clones listed, more than 75% were seen once. Germline CDR1 and CDR2: MNHEY and SMNVEV (reference sequence). J was trimmed by 4 bases and V by 0 bases; bases with no gene match: 5. The CDR3 contains 15 residues. The sequenced sample consisted of peripheral blood. The origin of this receptor is a human donor in a cohort sampled during active COVID-19. The V call is TRBV27, the J call TRBJ2-5; 7 nucleotides align to TRBD2. The CDR3 is CASSLSYGGGETQYF. DNA of the CDR3: TGTGCCAGCAGTTTATCGTACGGCGGGGGAGAGACCCAGTACTTC.